Presented here are 17 T cell receptor beta chains from one specimen sequenced in a study of molecular identifiers for immune sequencing clone quantification. TCRdb redid the calling of the PCR reads with MiXCR, one entry per CDR3 protein. The data contain more than 450,000 distinct CDR3 sequences, roughly a fifth of them singletons. Sequenced: naive CD8+ T cells from blood, with Jurkat cell RNA spiked in. Subset meaning: FACS-sorted CD8+CD4-CCR7+CD45RA+ naive T cells. Receptors were obtained from a human donor in good health. Some libraries in this study had Jurkat cell RNA spiked in.

The CDR3 here is CASSQVPEGPCEQYF. The CDR3 DNA is TGCGCCAGCAGCCAAGTTCCCGAGGGACCCTGCGAGCAGTACTTC. V usage is TRBV4-1 and J usage is TRBJ2-7; D may correspond to TRBD1 or TRBD2 (5 bases each). Looked up from germline, CDR1 is MGHRA and CDR2 is YSYEKL. There are 15 residues in the CDR3. Trimming shortened V by 1 base and J by 6 bases, and 16 bases separated the two germline ends.

CDR3 nucleotide sequence: TGTGCCAACTCACAGGGGTGGAACACTGAAGCTTTCTTT. Translating it yields CANSQGWNTEAFF. The chain couples TRBV6-2 or TRBV6-3 to TRBJ1-1; 7 nucleotides line up with TRBD1. The V segment lost 10 bases and the J segment 1 base; nucleotides outside the gene matches: 6. CDR1 is MNHEY and CDR2 is SVGEGT in the germline V gene. The CDR3 has 13 residues.

This clonotype was counted between two and nine times. The chain combines TRBV27 with TRBJ2-5, with D perhaps TRBD2 (6 bases). The CDR3 spans 14 residues. From germline, CDR1 is MNHEY and CDR2 SMNVEV (reference sequence). Trimming pared 6 bases from V and 2 bases from J, leaving 13 bases between. This chain's CDR3 is CASRAGEDQETQYF. The DNA for the CDR3 is TGTGCCAGCAGGGCTGGGGAGGATCAAGAGACCCAGTACTTC.

This clonotype appeared many times. The chain employs TRBV10-2 and TRBJ2-5; either TRBD1 or TRBD2 may supply D (5 bases each). This CDR3 is built from 16 residues. CDR1 is WSHSY and CDR2 is SAAADI in the germline V gene. Trimming removed 0 bases from V and 0 bases from J, with 11 bases in between. The CDR3 reads CASSESLLGDQETQYF. The CDR3, as DNA: TGCGCCAGCAGTGAGTCTCTTCTGGGGGACCAAGAGACCCAGTACTTC.

There are many counts of this clonotype. The chain carries TRBV7-9 and TRBJ1-4; 9 positions match TRBD1. There are 15 residues in the CDR3. The junction had 7 bases not matched to a gene; V was cut back by 3 bases and J by 8 bases. Per the germline V gene, CDR1 is SEHNR and CDR2 is FQNEAQ (reference sequence). In nucleotides, the CDR3 is TGTGCCAGCAGCTTGCCATGGGACAGGGAGGAAAAACTGTTTTTT. Translating it yields CASSLPWDREEKLFF.

In its sample, this clonotype was seen many times. This sequence joins TRBV7-6 and TRBJ2-1; D unclear. This CDR3 contains 16 residues. From germline, CDR1 is SGHVS and CDR2 FNYEAQ. V lost 5 bases, J lost 0 bases, and 14 bases lay in between. Written as DNA, the CDR3 is TGTGCCAGCAGCGACACCCTAGGGTCCTCCTACAATGAGCAGTTCTTC. It specifies CASSDTLGSSYNEQFF.

Here the CDR3 DNA reads TGTGCCAGCAGGCCTGCGACAGGGTTTTCGCATGAGCAGTTCTTC. Protein sequence: CASRPATGFSHEQFF. The V call is TRBV7-9, the J call TRBJ2-1; TRBD1 matches 7 bases. CDR1 is SEHNR and CDR2 is FQNEAQ in the germline V gene (reference sequence). The CDR3 extends over 15 amino acids. With V trimmed by 6 bases and J by 8 bases, 13 bases remained unmatched.

As for this clonotype: Given a much more abundant clone one base away, this may be a read error. The chain couples TRBV7-6 to TRBJ1-1; no clear D gene. Germline-derived CDR1 and CDR2 are SGHVS and FNYEAQ. This CDR3 region has 14 residues. Between the trimmed V and J ends, which lost 6 bases and 1 base, there was a span of 12 bases. CDR3 protein: CASSPLTRNTEAFF. The CDR3 DNA sequence: TGTGCCAGCAGTCCCTTAACAAGGAACACTGAAGCTTTCTTT.

This clonotype showed up many times. The chain carries TRBV7-9 and TRBJ2-5; D might be TRBD2 (5 bases). CDR1 SEHNR and CDR2 FQNEAQ come from the germline V gene (reference sequence). V was shortened by 2 bases and J by 2 bases, with 15 bases between the two germline ends. The CDR3 is 16 residues long. As DNA, the CDR3 is TGTGCCAGCAGCTTAAGGGTCGGCGGGTCGCAAGAGACCCAGTACTTC. Protein: CASSLRVGGSQETQYF.

This clonotype was counted ten times or more. The chain has TRBV30 and TRBJ2-7; possible D gene TRBD2, 7 bases. The CDR3 has 13 amino acids. Germline lookup yields CDR1 GTSNPN and CDR2 SVGIG (reference sequence). Trimming took 0 bases from V and 5 from J, leaving 11 bases between them. CDR3 region: CAWSVGGAHEQYF. The CDR3, as DNA: TGTGCCTGGAGTGTAGGGGGGGCCCACGAGCAGTACTTC.

Only a few counts were recorded for this clonotype. The genes are TRBV4-2 and TRBJ2-7, with 10 bases fitting TRBD2. V dropped 0 bases and J dropped 7; count of bases not matched to a gene: 6. The germline CDR1 and CDR2 sequences are LGHNA and YNFKEQ. The CDR3 runs to 15 residues. The CDR3 protein is CASSQDLPSGSEQYF. CDR3 DNA sequence: TGTGCCAGCAGCCAAGATCTTCCTAGCGGGAGTGAGCAGTACTTC.

This clonotype has only a few counts. A much larger clone lies a single base off, so this may be a read error. The chain couples TRBV7-9 to TRBJ1-1; no clear D. CDR1 SEHNR and CDR2 FQNEAQ come from the germline V gene (reference sequence). V was pared by 8 bases and J by 5 bases, with 12 bases between. The CDR3 loop spans 12 amino acids. The CDR3 sequence is CASDLGFTEAFF. DNA of the CDR3: TGTGCCAGCGATTTGGGGTTTACTGAAGCTTTCTTT.

The CDR3 nucleotides read TGCAGTGCTAGAGATCGTTCTGAAGGACCCGCAAGTTCTGGGGCCAACGTCCTGACTTTC. It codes for CSARDRSEGPASSGANVLTF. This chain uses TRBV20-1 with TRBJ2-6; D gene unclear. The V end lost 0 bases, the J end lost 1 base, and 22 bases lay between the germline ends. The CDR3 spans 20 residues. Germline V gives CDR1 DFQATT, CDR2 SNEGSKA (reference sequence).

This clonotype was seen a handful of times. The chain uses TRBV6-2 or TRBV6-3 and TRBJ2-3, with TRBD2 matching 15 bases. Trimming took 2 bases from V and 4 from J; bases not matched to a gene: 10. In germline, CDR1 is MNHEY, CDR2 SVGEGT. This CDR3 comprises 19 residues. The CDR3 protein is CASSYDGTSGGPAADTQYF. As DNA, the CDR3 is TGTGCCAGCAGTTACGACGGGACTAGCGGGGGGCCGGCGGCAGATACGCAGTATTTT.

This clonotype was found many times. This chain joins TRBV2 and TRBJ1-1, with TRBD1 identical over 8 bases. V gave up 8 bases and J gave up 11 bases; unmatched junction bases: 10. Germline assignment: CDR1 SNHLY and CDR2 FYNNEI. The CDR3 contains 12 residues. CDR3 amino acids: CASRDRGGLAFF. The CDR3 DNA is TGTGCCAGCCGCGACAGGGGCGGGTTGGCTTTCTTT. Drawing the rest from reference TRBV2 and TRBJ1-1, the complete variable domain is EPEVTQTPSHQVTQMGQEVILRCVPISNHLYFYWYRQILGQKVEFLVSFYNNEISEKSEIFDDQFSVERPDGSNFTLKIRSTKLEDSAMYFCASRDRGGLAFFGQGTRLTVV.

This clonotype was detected ten times or more. The chain has TRBV4-3 and TRBJ2-5, with D possibly TRBD2 on 6 matching bases. The CDR3 runs to 15 residues. Per germline, CDR1 LGHNA and CDR2 YSLEER. V shed 2 bases and J shed 4 bases, with 14 bases lying between them. CDR3 bases: TGCGCCAGCAGCCAATCTCCGGGACTGGGAGAGACCCAGTACTTC. It codes for CASSQSPGLGETQYF.

Regarding this clonotype: Just one base apart from a much larger clone, this may be a read error. The genes are TRBV28 and TRBJ2-3, with TRBD1 as a possible D gene (6 bases). This CDR3 comprises 17 residues. Germline V gene data show CDR1 as MDHEN and CDR2 as SYDVKM. The CDR3 nucleotides are TGTGCCAGAAGTTTCCCCCCACAGGGTTTTCAGACAGATACGCAGTATTTT. Residues: CARSFPPQGFQTDTQYF. Complete variable domain (other parts from reference TRBV28 and TRBJ2-3): DVKVTQSSRYLVKRTGEKVFLECVQDMDHENMFWYRQDPGLGLRLIYFSYDVKMKEKGDIPEGYSVSREKKERFSLILESASTNQTSMYLCARSFPPQGFQTDTQYFGPGTRLTVL.